This T cell receptor beta chain was retrieved from a study of blood T cell repertoires in COVID-19. As for the study in general: COVID-19 samples collected from the United States, Italy and Spain covered acute and convalescent phases.

Some clones are missing from TCRdb's copy, which holds only in-frame ones; the method was immunoSEQ multiplex PCR. The data contain about 270,000 clones, about nine tenths of them singletons. Everyone who took part was 18 to 89 years old, and they came from 20 to 25 US areas. Clinical history reported by participants formed the basis on which cohorts were assigned. This CDR3 contains 12 residues. V gave up 4 bases and J gave up 6 bases, with 11 bases separating them. Germline CDR1 reads SGHDT; CDR2 reads YYEEEE. The receptor was derived from a woman in her forties or fifties who had recovered from COVID-19. Sequencing input: PBMCs or T cells enriched from blood (not recorded which). The V and J genes are TRBV5-6 and TRBJ2-7, with D maybe TRBD1 (5 bases). Written as DNA, the CDR3 is TGTGCCAGCAGCAGGACAAGGAGCGAGCAGTACTTC. Its translation: CASSRTRSEQYF.